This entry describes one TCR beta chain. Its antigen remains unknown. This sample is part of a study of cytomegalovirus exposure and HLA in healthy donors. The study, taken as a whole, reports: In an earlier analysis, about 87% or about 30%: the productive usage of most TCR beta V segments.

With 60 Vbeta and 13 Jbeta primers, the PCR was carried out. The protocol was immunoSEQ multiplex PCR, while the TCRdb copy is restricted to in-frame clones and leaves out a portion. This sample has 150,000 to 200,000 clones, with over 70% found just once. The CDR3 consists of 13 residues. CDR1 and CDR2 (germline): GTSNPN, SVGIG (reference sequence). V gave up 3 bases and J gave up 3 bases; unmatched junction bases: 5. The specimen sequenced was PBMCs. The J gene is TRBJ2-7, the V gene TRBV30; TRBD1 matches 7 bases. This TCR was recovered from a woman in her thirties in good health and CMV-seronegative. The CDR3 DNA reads TGTGCCTGGAGCAGGGGGTCTCTCTACGAGCAGTACTTC. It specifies CAWSRGSLYEQYF.